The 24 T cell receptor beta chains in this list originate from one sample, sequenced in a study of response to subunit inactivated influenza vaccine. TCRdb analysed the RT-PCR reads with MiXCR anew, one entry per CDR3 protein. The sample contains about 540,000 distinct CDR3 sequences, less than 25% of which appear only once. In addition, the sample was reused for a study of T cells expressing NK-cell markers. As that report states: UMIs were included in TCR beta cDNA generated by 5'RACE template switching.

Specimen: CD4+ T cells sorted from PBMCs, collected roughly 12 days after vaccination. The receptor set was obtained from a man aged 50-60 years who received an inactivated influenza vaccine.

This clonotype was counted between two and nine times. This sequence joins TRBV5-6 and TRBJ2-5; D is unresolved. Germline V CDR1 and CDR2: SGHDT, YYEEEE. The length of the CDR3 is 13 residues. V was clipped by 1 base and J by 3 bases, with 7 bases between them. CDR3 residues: CASSLWGKETQYF. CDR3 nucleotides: TGTGCCAGCAGCTTGTGGGGTAAAGAGACCCAGTACTTC.

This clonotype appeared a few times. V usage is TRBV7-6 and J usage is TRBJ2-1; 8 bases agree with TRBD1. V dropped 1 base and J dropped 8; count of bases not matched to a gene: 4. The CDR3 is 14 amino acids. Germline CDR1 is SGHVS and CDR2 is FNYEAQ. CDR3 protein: CASSLGTGWDEQFF. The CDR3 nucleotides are TGTGCCAGCAGCTTAGGGACAGGGTGGGATGAGCAGTTCTTC.

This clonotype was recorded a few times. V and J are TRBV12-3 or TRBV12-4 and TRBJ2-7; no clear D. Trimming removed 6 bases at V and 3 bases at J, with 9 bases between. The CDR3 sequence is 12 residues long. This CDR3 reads CASSPSVYEQYF. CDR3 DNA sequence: TGTGCCAGCAGCCCTTCGGTCTACGAGCAGTACTTC.

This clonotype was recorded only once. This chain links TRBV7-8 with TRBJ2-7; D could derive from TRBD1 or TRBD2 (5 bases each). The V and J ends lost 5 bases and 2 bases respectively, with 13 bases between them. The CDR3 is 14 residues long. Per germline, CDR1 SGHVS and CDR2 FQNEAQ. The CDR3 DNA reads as TGTGCCAGCAGCCCGTCGAGAGGGGCCTACGAGCAGTACTTC. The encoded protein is CASSPSRGAYEQYF.

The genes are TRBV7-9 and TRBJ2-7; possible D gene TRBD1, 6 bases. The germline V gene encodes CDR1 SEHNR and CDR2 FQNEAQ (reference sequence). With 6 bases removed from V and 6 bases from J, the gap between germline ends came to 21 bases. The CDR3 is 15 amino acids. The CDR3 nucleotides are TGTGCCAGCAGTTTTGCAACAGCTCTAGGGGGCGAGCAGTACTTC. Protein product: CASSFATALGGEQYF.

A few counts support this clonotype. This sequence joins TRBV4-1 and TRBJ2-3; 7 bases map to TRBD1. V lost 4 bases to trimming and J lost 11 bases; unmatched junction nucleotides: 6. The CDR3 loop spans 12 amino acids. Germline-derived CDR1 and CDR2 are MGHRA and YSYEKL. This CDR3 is CASSLGDSRQYF. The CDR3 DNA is TGCGCCAGCAGCCTCGGGGACAGCAGGCAGTATTTT.

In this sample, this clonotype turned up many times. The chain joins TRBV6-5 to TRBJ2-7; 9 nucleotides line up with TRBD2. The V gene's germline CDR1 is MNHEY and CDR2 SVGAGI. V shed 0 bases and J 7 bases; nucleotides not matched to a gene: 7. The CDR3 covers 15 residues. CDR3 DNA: TGTGCCAGCAGTTACTCGACCCTAGCGGGGTGGGAGCAGTACTTC. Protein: CASSYSTLAGWEQYF.

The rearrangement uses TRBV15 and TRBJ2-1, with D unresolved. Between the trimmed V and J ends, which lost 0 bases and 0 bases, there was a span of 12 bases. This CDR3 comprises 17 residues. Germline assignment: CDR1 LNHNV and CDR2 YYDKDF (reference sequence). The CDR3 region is CATSRERLDSSYNEQFF. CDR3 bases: TGTGCCACCAGCAGAGAGAGGTTGGATAGCTCCTACAATGAGCAGTTCTTC.

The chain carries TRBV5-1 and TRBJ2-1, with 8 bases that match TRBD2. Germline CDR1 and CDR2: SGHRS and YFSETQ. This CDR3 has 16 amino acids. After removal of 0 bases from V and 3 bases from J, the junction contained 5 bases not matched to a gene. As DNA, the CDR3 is TGCGCCAGCAGCTTGGGGGGGACTAGTTACTACAATGAGCAGTTCTTC. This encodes CASSLGGTSYYNEQFF.

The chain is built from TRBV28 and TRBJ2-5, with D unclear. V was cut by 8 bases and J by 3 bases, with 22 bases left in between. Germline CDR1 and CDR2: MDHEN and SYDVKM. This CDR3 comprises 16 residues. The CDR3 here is CASGTPSVAGKETQYF. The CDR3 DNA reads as TGTGCCAGCGGAACACCCTCCGTGGCAGGAAAAGAGACCCAGTACTTC.

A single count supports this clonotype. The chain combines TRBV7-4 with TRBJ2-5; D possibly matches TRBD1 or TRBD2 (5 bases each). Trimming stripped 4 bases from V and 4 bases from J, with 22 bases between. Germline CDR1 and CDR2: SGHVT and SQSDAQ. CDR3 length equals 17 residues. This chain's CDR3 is CASSSTAARELLETQYF. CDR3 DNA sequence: TGTGCCAGCAGCTCTACGGCGGCCAGGGAGTTATTAGAGACCCAGTACTTC.

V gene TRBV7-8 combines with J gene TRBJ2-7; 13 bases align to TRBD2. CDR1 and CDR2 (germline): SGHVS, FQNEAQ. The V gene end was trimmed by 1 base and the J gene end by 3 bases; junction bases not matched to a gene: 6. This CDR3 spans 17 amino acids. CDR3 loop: CASSLGGGLAGIYEQYF. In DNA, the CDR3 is TGTGCCAGCAGCTTAGGGGGGGGACTAGCGGGGATCTACGAGCAGTACTTC.

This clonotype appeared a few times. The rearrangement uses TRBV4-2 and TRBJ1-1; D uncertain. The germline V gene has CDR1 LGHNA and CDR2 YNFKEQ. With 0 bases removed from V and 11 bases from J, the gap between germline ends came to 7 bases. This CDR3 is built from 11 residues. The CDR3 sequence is CASSQDGPAFF. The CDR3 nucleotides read TGTGCCAGCAGCCAAGATGGGCCGGCTTTCTTT.

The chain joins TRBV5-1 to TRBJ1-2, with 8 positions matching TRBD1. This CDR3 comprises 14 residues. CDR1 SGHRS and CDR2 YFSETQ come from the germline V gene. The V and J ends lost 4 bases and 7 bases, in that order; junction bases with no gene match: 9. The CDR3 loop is CASSGDRGKGGYTF. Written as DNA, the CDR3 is TGCGCCAGCAGCGGAGACAGGGGAAAAGGTGGCTACACCTTC.

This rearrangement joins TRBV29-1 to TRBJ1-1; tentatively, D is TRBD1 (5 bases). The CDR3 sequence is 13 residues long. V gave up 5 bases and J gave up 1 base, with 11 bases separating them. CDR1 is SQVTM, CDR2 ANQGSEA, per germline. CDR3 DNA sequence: TGCAGCGTTCAGGGTTTGGCGAACACTGAAGCTTTCTTT. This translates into CSVQGLANTEAFF.

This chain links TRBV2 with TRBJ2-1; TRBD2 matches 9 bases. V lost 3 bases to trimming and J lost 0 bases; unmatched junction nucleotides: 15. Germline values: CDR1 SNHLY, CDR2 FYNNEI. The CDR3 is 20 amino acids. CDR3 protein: CASSELLTSGRPVSYNEQFF. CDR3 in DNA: TGTGCCAGCAGTGAGTTGTTGACTAGCGGCCGACCGGTCTCCTACAATGAGCAGTTCTTC.

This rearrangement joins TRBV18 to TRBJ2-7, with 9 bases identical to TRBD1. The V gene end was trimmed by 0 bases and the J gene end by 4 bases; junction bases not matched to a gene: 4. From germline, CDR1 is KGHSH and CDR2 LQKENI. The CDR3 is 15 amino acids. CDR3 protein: CASSPPGQGGYEQYF. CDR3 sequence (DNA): TGTGCCAGCTCACCACCGGGACAGGGAGGGTACGAGCAGTACTTC. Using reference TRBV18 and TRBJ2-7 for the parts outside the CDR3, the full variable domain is NAGVMQNPRHLVRRRGQEARLRCSPMKGHSHVYWYRQLPEEGLKFMVYLQKENIIDESGMPKERFSAEFPKEGPSILRIQQVVRGDSAAYFCASSPPGQGGYEQYFGPGTRLTVT.

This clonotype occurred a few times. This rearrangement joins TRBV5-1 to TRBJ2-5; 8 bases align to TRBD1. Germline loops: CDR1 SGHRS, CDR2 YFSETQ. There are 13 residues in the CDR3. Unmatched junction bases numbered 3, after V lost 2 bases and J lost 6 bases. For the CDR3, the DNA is TGCGCCAGCAGCTTCCGACAGGGGAAGACCCAGTACTTC. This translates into CASSFRQGKTQYF.

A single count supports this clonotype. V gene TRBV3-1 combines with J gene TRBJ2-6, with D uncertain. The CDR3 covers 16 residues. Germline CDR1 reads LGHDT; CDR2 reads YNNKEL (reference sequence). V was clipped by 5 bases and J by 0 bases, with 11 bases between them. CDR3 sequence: CASSKAPASGANVLTF. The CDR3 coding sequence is TGTGCCAGCAGCAAGGCCCCTGCCTCTGGGGCCAACGTCCTGACTTTC.

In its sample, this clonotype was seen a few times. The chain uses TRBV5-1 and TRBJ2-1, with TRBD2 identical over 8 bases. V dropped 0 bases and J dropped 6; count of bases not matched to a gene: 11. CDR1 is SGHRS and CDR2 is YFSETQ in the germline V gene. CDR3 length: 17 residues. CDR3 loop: CASSLAAGGAGPNEQFF. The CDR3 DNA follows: TGCGCCAGCAGCTTGGCCGCGGGGGGAGCGGGACCCAATGAGCAGTTCTTC.

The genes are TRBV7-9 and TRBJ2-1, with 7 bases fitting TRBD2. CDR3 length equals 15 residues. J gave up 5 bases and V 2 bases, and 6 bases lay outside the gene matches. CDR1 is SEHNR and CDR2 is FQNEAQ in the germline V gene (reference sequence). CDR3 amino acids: CASSLRGSTHNEQFF. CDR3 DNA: TGTGCCAGCAGCTTACGCGGGAGTACCCACAATGAGCAGTTCTTC.

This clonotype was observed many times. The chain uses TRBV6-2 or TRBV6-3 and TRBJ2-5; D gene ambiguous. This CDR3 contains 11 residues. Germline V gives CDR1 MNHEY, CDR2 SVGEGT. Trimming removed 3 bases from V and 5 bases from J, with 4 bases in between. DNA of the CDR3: TGTGCCAGCAGTTATATGGAGACCCAGTACTTC. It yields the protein CASSYMETQYF.

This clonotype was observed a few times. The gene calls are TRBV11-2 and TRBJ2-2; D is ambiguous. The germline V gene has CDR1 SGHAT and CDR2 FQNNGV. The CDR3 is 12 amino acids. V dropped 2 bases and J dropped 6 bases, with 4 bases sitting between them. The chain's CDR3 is CASSLLSGELFF. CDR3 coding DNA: TGTGCCAGCAGCTTACTCTCCGGGGAGCTGTTTTTT.

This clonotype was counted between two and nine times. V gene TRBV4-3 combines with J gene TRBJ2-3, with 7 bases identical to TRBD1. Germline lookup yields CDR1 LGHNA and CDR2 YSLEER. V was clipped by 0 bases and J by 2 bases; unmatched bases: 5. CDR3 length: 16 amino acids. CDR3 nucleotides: TGCGCCAGCAGCCAAGAAACAGGGGACCCCACAGATACGCAGTATTTT. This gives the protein CASSQETGDPTDTQYF.